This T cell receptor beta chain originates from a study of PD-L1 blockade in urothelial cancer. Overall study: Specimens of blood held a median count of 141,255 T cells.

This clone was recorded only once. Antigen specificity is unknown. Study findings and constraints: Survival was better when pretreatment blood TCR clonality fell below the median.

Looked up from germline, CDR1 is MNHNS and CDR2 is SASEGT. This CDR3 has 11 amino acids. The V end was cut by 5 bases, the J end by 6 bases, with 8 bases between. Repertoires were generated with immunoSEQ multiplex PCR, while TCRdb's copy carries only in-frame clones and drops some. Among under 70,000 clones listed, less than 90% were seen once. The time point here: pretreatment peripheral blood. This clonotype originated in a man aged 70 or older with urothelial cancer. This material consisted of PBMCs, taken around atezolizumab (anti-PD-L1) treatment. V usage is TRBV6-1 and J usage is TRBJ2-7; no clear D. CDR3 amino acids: CASSPLVEQYF. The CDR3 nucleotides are TGTGCCAGCAGTCCCTTAGTCGAGCAGTACTTC.